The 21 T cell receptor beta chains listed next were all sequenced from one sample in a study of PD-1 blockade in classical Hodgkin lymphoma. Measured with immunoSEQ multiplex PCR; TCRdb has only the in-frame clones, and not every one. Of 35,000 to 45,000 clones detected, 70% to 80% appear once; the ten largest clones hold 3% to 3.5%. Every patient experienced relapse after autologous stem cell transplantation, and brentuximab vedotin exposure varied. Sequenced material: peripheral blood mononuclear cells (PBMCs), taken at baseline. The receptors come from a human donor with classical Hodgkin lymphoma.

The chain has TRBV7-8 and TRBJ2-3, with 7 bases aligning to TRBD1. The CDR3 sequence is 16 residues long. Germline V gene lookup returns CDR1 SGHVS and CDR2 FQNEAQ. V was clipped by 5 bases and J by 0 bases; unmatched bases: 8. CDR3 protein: CASSARQGSSTDTQYF. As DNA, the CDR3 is TGTGCCAGCAGCGCACGACAGGGCTCTAGCACAGATACGCAGTATTTT. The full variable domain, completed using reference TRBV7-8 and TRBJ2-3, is GAGVSQSPRYKVAKRGQDVALRCDPISGHVSLFWYQQALGQGPEFLTYFQNEAQLDKSGLPSDRFFAERPEGSVSTLKIQRTQQEDSAVYLCASSARQGSSTDTQYFGPGTRLTVL.

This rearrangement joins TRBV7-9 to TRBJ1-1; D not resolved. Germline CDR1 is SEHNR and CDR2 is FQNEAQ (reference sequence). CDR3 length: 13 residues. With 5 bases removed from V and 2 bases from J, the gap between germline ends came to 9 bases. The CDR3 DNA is TGTGCCAGCAGCACCCAGGCAAACACTGAAGCTTTCTTT. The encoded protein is CASSTQANTEAFF.

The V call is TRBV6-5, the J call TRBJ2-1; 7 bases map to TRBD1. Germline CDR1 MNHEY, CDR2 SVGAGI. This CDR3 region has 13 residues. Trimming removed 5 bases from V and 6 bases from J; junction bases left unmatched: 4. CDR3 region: CASSRQGINEQFF. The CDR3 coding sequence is TGTGCCAGCAGTAGACAGGGTATCAATGAGCAGTTCTTC.

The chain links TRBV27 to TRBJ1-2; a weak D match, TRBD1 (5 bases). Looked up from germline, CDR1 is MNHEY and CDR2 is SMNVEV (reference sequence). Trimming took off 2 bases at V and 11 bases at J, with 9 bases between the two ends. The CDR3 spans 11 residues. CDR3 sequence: CASSLAGRYTF. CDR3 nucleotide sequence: TGTGCCAGCAGTTTAGCAGGGCGGTACACCTTC.

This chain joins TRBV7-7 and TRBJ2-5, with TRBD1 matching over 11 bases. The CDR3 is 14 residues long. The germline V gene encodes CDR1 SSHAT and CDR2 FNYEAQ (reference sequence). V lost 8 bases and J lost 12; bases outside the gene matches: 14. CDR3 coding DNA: TGTGCCAGCGCCTCAGGACAGGGGGCTGAGGTCAAGTACTTC. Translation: CASASGQGAEVKYF.

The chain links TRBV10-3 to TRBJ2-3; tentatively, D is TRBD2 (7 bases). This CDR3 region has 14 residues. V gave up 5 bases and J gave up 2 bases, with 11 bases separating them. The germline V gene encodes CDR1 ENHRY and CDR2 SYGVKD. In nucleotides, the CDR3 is TGTGCCATCAGTCGGGGGGCCCACACAGATACGCAGTATTTT. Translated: CAISRGAHTDTQYF.

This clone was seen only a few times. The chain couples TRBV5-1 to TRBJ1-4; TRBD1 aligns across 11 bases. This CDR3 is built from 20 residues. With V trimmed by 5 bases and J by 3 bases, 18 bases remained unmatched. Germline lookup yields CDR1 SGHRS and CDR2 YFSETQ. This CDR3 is CASRDITGQGDVASNEKLFF. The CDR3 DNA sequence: TGCGCCAGCAGAGATATAACGGGACAGGGGGATGTCGCTTCTAATGAAAAACTGTTTTTT. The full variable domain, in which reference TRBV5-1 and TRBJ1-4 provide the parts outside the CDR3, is KAGVTQTPRYLIKTRGQQVTLSCSPISGHRSVSWYQQTPGQGLQFLFEYFSETQRNKGNFPGRFSGRQFSNSRSEMNVSTLELGDSALYLCASRDITGQGDVASNEKLFFGSGTQLSVL.

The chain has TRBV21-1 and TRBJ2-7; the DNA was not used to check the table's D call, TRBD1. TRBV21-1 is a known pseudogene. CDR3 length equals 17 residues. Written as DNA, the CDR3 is TGTGCCAGCAGCCTATGGGGATCTACAGGGGGGCCCTACGAGCAGTACTTC. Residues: CASSLWGSTGGPYEQYF.

The CDR3 reads CASSPLGSTDTQYF. CDR3 sequence (DNA): TGTGCCAGCTCACCCCTAGGTAGCACAGATACGCAGTATTTT. This chain connects TRBV18 to TRBJ2-3; D unresolved. The CDR3 covers 14 residues. Germline V gene lookup returns CDR1 KGHSH and CDR2 LQKENI. V dropped 3 bases and J dropped 0 bases, with 7 bases sitting between them.

The CDR3 nucleotides are TGTGCCAGCAGCCGTCCTAGACAGGGGGGCACCGGGGAGCTGTTTTTT. Its translation: CASSRPRQGGTGELFF. This sequence joins TRBV5-6 and TRBJ2-2; 9 bases fit TRBD1. The CDR3 is 16 amino acids. Germline loops: CDR1 SGHDT, CDR2 YYEEEE. V dropped 4 bases and J dropped 4; count of bases not matched to a gene: 8. Full variable domain (missing parts from reference TRBV5-6 and TRBJ2-2): DAGVTQSPTHLIKTRGQQVTLRCSPKSGHDTVSWYQQALGQGPQFIFQYYEEEERQRGNFPDRFSGHQFPNYSSELNVNALLLGDSALYLCASSRPRQGGTGELFFGEGSRLTVL.

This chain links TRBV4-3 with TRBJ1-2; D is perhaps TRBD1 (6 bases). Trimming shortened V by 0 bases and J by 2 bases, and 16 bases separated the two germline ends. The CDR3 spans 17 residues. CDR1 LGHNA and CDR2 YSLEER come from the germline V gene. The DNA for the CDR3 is TGCGCCAGCAGCCAAGAATTGCAGGGGATGATGAACTATGGCTACACCTTC. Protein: CASSQELQGMMNYGYTF.

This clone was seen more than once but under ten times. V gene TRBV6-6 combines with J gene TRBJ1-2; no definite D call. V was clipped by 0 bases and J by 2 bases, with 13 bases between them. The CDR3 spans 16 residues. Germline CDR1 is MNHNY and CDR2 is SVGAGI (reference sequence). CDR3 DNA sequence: TGTGCCAGCAGTTACTCGAGGTTCAGCCAGAACTATGGCTACACCTTC. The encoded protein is CASSYSRFSQNYGYTF.

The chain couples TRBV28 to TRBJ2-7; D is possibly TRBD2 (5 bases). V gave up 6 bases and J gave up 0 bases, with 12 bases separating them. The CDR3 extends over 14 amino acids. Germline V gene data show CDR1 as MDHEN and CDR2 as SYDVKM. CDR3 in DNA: TGTGCCAGCAGACCCCCCCGGGACTCCTACGAGCAGTACTTC. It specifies CASRPPRDSYEQYF.

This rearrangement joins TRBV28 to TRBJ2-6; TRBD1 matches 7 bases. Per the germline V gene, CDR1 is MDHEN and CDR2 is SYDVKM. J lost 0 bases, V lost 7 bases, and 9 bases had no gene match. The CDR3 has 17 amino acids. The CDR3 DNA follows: TGTGCCAGCAAGGGGGCAGGGGCCAGCTCTGGGGCCAACGTCCTGACTTTC. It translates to CASKGAGASSGANVLTF.

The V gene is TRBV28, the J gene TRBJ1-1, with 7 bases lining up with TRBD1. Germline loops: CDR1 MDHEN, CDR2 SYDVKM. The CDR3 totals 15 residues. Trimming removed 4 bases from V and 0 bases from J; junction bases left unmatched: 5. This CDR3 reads CASSSDRRLNTEAFF. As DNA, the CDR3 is TGTGCCAGCAGTTCGGACAGGCGCTTGAACACTGAAGCTTTCTTT.

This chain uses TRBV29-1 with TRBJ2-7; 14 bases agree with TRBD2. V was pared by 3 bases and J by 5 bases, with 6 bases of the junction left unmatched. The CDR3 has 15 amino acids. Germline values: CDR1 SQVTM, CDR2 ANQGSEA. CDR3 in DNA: TGCAGCGTTGACCCGGGACTAGCGGGGGATAACGAGCAGTACTTC. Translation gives CSVDPGLAGDNEQYF.

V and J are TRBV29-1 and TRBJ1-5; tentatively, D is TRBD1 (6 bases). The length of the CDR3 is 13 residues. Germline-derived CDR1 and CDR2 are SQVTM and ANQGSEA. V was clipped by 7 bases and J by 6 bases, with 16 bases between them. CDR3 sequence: CSAIQGVGQPQHF. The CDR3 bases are TGCAGCGCTATACAGGGAGTTGGTCAGCCCCAGCATTTT.

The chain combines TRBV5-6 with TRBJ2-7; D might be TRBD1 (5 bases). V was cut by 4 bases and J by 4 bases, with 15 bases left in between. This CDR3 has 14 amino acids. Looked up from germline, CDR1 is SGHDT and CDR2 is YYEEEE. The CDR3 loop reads CASSVQGWEYEQYF. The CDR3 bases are TGTGCCAGCAGCGTCCAGGGATGGGAATACGAGCAGTACTTC.

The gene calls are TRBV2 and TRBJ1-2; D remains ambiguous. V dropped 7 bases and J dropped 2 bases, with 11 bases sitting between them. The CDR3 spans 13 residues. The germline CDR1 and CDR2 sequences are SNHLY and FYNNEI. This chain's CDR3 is CASTSGANYGYTF. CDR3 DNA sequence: TGTGCCAGCACCTCGGGCGCAAACTATGGCTACACCTTC.

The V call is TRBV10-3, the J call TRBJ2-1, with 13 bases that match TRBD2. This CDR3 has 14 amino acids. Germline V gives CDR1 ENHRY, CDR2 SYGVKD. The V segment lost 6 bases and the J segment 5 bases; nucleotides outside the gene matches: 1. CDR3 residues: CAIRGTSGNNEQFF. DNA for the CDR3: TGTGCCATCAGGGGGACTAGCGGGAACAATGAGCAGTTCTTC.

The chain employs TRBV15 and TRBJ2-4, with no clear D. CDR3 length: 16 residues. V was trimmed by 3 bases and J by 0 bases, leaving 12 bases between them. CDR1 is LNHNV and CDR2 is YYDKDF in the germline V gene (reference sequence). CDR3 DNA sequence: TGTGCCACCAGCAGGGGCAACAGTCTAGCCAAAAACATTCAGTACTTC. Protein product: CATSRGNSLAKNIQYF.